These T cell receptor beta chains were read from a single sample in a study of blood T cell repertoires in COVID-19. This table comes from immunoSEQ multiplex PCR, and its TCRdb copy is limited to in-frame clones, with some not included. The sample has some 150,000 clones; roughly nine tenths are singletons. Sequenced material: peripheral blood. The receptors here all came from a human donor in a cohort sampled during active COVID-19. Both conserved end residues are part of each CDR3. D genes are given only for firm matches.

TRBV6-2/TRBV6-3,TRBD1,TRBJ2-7,TGTGCCAGCAGTTACTCCTGGACAGGGGCCCACGAGCAGTACTTC,CASSYSWTGAHEQYF
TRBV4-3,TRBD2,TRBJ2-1,TGCGCCAGCAGTCGTAGCGGGGGGGGGTACAATGAGCAGTTCTTC,CASSRSGGGYNEQFF
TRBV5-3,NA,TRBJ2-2,TGTGCCAGAAGCTCTCAGGGGCCGAGTACCGGGGAGCTGTTTTTT,CARSSQGPSTGELFF
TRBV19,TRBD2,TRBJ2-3,TGTGCCAGTAGTATAGCACTAGCGGGGGGGTCAGATACGCAGTATTTT,CASSIALAGGSDTQYF
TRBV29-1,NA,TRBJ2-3,TGCAGCGTTGAAGATTGGTGGGACAAAAACACAGATACGCAGTATTTT,CSVEDWWDKNTDTQYF
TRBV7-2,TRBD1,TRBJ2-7,TGTGCCAGCAGCCCGACAGGGTACGAGCAGTACTTC,CASSPTGYEQYF
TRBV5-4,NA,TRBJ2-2,TGTGCCAGCAGCTCCTATTATCGGGACATACGAACCGGGGAGCTGTTTTTT,CASSSYYRDIRTGELFF
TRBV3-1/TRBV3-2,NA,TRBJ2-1,TGTGCCAGCAGCCAAGATCCCTATGAGCAGTTCTTC,CASSQDPYEQFF
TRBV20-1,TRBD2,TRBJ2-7,TGCAGTGCTAGTGGGCTAGCGGGGGCCCAGATCTACGAGCAGTACTTC,CSASGLAGAQIYEQYF
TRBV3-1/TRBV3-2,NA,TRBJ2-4,TGTGCCAGCAGCCACCGGACTGGAAACATTCAGTACTTC,CASSHRTGNIQYF